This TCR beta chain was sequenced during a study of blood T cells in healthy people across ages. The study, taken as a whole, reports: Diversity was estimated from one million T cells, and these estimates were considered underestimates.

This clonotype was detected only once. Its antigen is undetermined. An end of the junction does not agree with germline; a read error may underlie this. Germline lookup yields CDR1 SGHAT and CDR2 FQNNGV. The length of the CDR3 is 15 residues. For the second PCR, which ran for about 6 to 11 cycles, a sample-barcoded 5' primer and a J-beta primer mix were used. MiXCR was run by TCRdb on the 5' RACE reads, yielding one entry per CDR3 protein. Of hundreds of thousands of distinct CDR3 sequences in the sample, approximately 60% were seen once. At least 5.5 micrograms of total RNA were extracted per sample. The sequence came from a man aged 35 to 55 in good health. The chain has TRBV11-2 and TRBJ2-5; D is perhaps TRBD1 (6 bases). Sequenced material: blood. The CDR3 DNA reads TGTGTCAGCAGCCATCCACAGGGCCAACAAGAGACCCAGTACTTC. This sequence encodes CVSSHPQGQQETQYF.